These 18 T cell receptor beta chains originate from one sample sequenced in a study of OX40 agonist ivuxolimab in advanced cancers. Data came from immunoSEQ multiplex PCR; TCRdb stores just in-frame clones and leaves some out. The data hold nearly 110,000 clones, with approximately 90% observed a single time. The sample was CD4+ or CD8+ T cells sorted from blood, taken in a trial of the OX40 agonist ivuxolimab. The receptors come from an adult with an advanced solid tumor such as melanoma, head and neck, liver or kidney cancer.

This clone was counted between two and nine times. The chain uses TRBV6-6 and TRBJ1-6, with D unclear. The V gene's germline CDR1 is MNHNY and CDR2 SVGAGI (reference sequence). Trimming removed 10 bases from V and 7 bases from J, with 17 bases in between. The CDR3 is 14 residues long. The CDR3 spells CATDLSLGNSPLHF. DNA of the CDR3: TGTGCCACTGACCTTTCATTGGGGAATTCACCCCTCCACTTT.

The V and J genes are TRBV6-1 and TRBJ1-1; D not certain. Trimming left V 7 bases short and J 4 bases short, with 16 bases between. Germline V gives CDR1 MNHNS, CDR2 SASEGT. CDR3 size: 14 residues. CDR3 in DNA: TGTGCCAGCACGATCGGAGACGAGGTCACTGAAGCTTTCTTT. This sequence encodes CASTIGDEVTEAFF.

This clone occurred once. The V gene is TRBV28, the J gene TRBJ2-5, with D maybe TRBD2 (6 bases). CDR3 length equals 14 residues. Germline CDR1 is MDHEN and CDR2 is SYDVKM. V was trimmed by 7 bases and J by 0 bases, leaving 12 bases between them. Here the CDR3 reads CASTVAGHQETQYF. The CDR3 DNA follows: TGTGCCAGCACCGTGGCGGGGCACCAAGAGACCCAGTACTTC.

The chain has TRBV7-6 and TRBJ2-2; 9 nucleotides align to TRBD1. The CDR3 has 14 amino acids. J gave up 6 bases and V 3 bases, and 2 bases lay outside the gene matches. Germline CDR1 SGHVS, CDR2 FNYEAQ. Written as DNA, the CDR3 is TGTGCCAGCAGCTTGCGACAGGGGGCCGGGGAGCTGTTTTTT. This translates into CASSLRQGAGELFF.

In regard to this clone: The germline gene is not matched at one end of the junction; a read error may be the cause. The chain has TRBV28 and TRBJ1-2; unclear D gene. CDR1 and CDR2 from the germline V gene are MDHEN and SYDVKM. The CDR3 loop spans 11 amino acids. The CDR3 nucleotides are TGTGCCAGCAGCTCTTCAACACTTGGTCCCTTC. Protein: CASSSSTLGPF.

The V gene is TRBV5-1, the J gene TRBJ2-3, with unresolved D. V shed 2 bases and J shed 2 bases, with 9 bases lying between them. Germline V gene lookup returns CDR1 SGHRS and CDR2 YFSETQ. The CDR3 runs 14 residues. Here the CDR3 reads CASSFTSTTDTQYF. CDR3 DNA: TGCGCCAGCAGCTTTACGTCGACCACAGATACGCAGTATTTT.

Concerning this clone itself: The junction departs from germline at one end; a sequencing error may be responsible. V is TRBV5-4 and J is TRBJ2-1; perhaps D is TRBD1 or TRBD2 (5 bases each). The germline gives CDR1 SGHNT, CDR2 YYREEE (reference sequence). The CDR3 consists of 15 residues. The CDR3 DNA is TGCGCCAGCAGCCAAGGGGAGAGCTCCTACAATGAGCAGTTCTTC. It yields the protein CASSQGESSYNEQFF.

The chain combines TRBV7-6 with TRBJ2-2; D remains unclear. CDR3 length: 14 residues. V gave up 1 base and J gave up 1 base, with 4 bases separating them. Germline V gene data show CDR1 as SGHVS and CDR2 as FNYEAQ. DNA for the CDR3: TGTGCCAGCAGCTTAGTCAGGAACACCGGGGAGCTGTTTTTT. It is translated as CASSLVRNTGELFF.

V gene TRBV6-5 combines with J gene TRBJ1-2; unclear D gene. V lost 4 bases, J lost 1 base, and 4 bases lay in between. The CDR3 covers 12 residues. Per the germline V gene, CDR1 is MNHEY and CDR2 is SVGAGI. The CDR3 region has the DNA TGTGCCAGCAGTTCCGGTAACTATGGCTACACCTTC. Protein sequence: CASSSGNYGYTF.

V gene TRBV11-2 combines with J gene TRBJ1-1; D possibly corresponds to TRBD1 (6 bases). There are 13 residues in the CDR3. Trimming pared 5 bases from V and 6 bases from J, leaving 13 bases between. Germline values: CDR1 SGHAT, CDR2 FQNNGV. The CDR3 loop is CASSIGGVAEAFF. DNA for the CDR3: TGTGCCAGCAGCATAGGGGGGGTGGCTGAAGCTTTCTTT.

CDR3 sequence reads: CASSNDRGTGELFF. Here the CDR3 DNA reads TGCGCCAGCAGCAACGACAGGGGCACCGGGGAGCTGTTTTTT. The chain has TRBV5-1 and TRBJ2-2; 8 bases line up with TRBD1. V lost 4 bases to trimming and J lost 4 bases; unmatched junction nucleotides: 3. Germline loops: CDR1 SGHRS, CDR2 YFSETQ. The CDR3 totals 14 residues. The full variable domain, completed using reference TRBV5-1 and TRBJ2-2, is KAGVTQTPRYLIKTRGQQVTLSCSPISGHRSVSWYQQTPGQGLQFLFEYFSETQRNKGNFPGRFSGRQFSNSRSEMNVSTLELGDSALYLCASSNDRGTGELFFGEGSRLTVL.

V and J are TRBV11-2 and TRBJ2-1; 8 positions match TRBD1. The V segment lost 3 bases and the J segment 9 bases; nucleotides outside the gene matches: 4. Germline values: CDR1 SGHAT, CDR2 FQNNGV. The CDR3 totals 13 residues. CDR3 DNA: TGTGCCAGCAGCTTGGACAGGGAGAGTGAGCAGTTCTTC. It translates to CASSLDRESEQFF.

This chain joins TRBV28 and TRBJ1-2; D possibly corresponds to TRBD1 (5 bases). Germline loops: CDR1 MDHEN, CDR2 SYDVKM. V dropped 3 bases and J dropped 7 bases, with 9 bases sitting between them. The length of the CDR3 is 12 residues. CDR3 sequence: CASSLGHAGYTF. CDR3 DNA sequence: TGTGCCAGCAGTTTGGGGCATGCTGGCTACACCTTC.

This chain connects TRBV15 to TRBJ2-3; 7 bases are shared with TRBD2. Germline lookup yields CDR1 LNHNV and CDR2 YYDKDF (reference sequence). V shed 5 bases, J shed 2 bases, and the junction held 7 bases outside the gene matches. The CDR3 sequence is 15 residues long. The CDR3 region is CATSLGGRDTDTQYF. CDR3 nucleotides: TGTGCCACCAGCCTCGGTGGGAGGGACACAGATACGCAGTATTTT.

Only one count was recorded for this clone. The genes are TRBV5-1 and TRBJ2-3, with D uncertain. Trimming shortened V by 0 bases and J by 0 bases, and 8 bases separated the two germline ends. From germline, CDR1 is SGHRS and CDR2 YFSETQ. CDR3 length: 15 residues. The chain's CDR3 is CASSLGDQSTDTQYF. The CDR3 DNA follows: TGCGCCAGCAGCTTGGGGGATCAAAGCACAGATACGCAGTATTTT.

The CDR3, as DNA: TGTGCCAGCAGCTTAAGGGTGGGGCAAGCCTACGAGCAGTACTTC. This encodes CASSLRVGQAYEQYF. The V call is TRBV7-2, the J call TRBJ2-7; D is perhaps TRBD1 (5 bases). CDR3 length: 15 residues. Germline V CDR1 and CDR2: SGHTA, FQGNSA. With 2 bases removed from V and 2 bases from J, the gap between germline ends came to 13 bases.

The CDR3 DNA reads TGTGCCATCAAAGGGTCGGCAGGGATGAACACTGAAGCTTTCTTT. It encodes CAIKGSAGMNTEAFF. The genes are TRBV10-3 and TRBJ1-1; possibly TRBD1 for D (5 bases). Looked up from germline, CDR1 is ENHRY and CDR2 is SYGVKD. The CDR3 runs 15 residues. Between the trimmed V and J ends, which lost 7 bases and 0 bases, there was a span of 15 bases.

The chain uses TRBV28 and TRBJ2-5, with a weak D call TRBD1 (5 bases). V gave up 4 bases and J gave up 3 bases, with 15 bases separating them. In germline, CDR1 is MDHEN, CDR2 SYDVKM. The CDR3 covers 15 residues. CDR3: CASSSGSYSKETQYF. For the CDR3, the DNA is TGTGCCAGCAGTTCAGGGTCTTACTCCAAAGAGACCCAGTACTTC.